This T cell receptor (beta chain) is drawn from a study of OX40 agonist ivuxolimab in advanced cancers. Study background: Hepatocellular carcinoma, melanoma, renal cell or head and neck cancer occurred in dose-escalation patients.

The repertoire was sequenced with immunoSEQ multiplex PCR; TCRdb's copy has only in-frame clones and lacks some. The repertoire holds about 25,000 clones, with 65% to 90% as singletons. This clone is medium-sized in the sample. Sequencing used CD4+ or CD8+ T cells sorted from blood, obtained in a trial of the OX40 agonist ivuxolimab. This TCR came from an adult with an advanced solid tumor such as melanoma, head and neck, liver or kidney cancer.

CDR3 in DNA: TGCAGCGTTGCGCCCCAGGGATCCGCCTACGAGCAGTACTTC. Translation: CSVAPQGSAYEQYF. V gene TRBV29-1 combines with J gene TRBJ2-7; tentatively, D is TRBD1 (5 bases). Germline V gene data show CDR1 as SQVTM and CDR2 as ANQGSEA. This CDR3 spans 14 amino acids. Between the trimmed V and J ends, which lost 4 bases and 2 bases, there was a span of 15 bases.